This is a list of T cell receptor beta chains from one sample in a study of T-cell reconstitution after alpha-beta-depleted transplantation in children. TCRdb independently ran MiXCR on the PCR reads; one entry per CDR3 protein. The sample has some 640,000 distinct CDR3 sequences; around a sixth are singletons. Sequenced here: PBMCs from the stem cell graft donor, sampled from the stem cell graft. The receptors shown here come from a human donor who donated a stem cell graft to a child with acute myeloid leukemia. Both conserved end residues are part of each CDR3. The D gene is left open where the match is weak. Where a row states a size, it is once, few, many or the class of an expanded clone; other rows omit it.

TRBV20-1	TRBJ2-3	-	many	CSASLRESQYF	TGCAGTGCTAGTCTACGGGAATCGCAGTATTTT
TRBV7-3	TRBJ2-4	-	once	CASSLRPGDIQYF	TGTGCCAGCAGCTTACGGCCTGGAGACATTCAGTACTTC
TRBV5-6	TRBJ2-4	TRBD1	-	CASSLRPGQGINIQYF	TGTGCCAGCAGCTTGAGACCGGGACAGGGGATAAACATTCAGTACTTC
TRBV12-3/TRBV12-4	TRBJ1-5	-	many	CASSLDPRQPQHF	TGTGCCAGCAGCTTGGATCCGCGTCAGCCCCAGCATTTT
TRBV9	TRBJ2-1	TRBD1	-	CASSVEPTGQGYNEQFF	TGTGCCAGCAGCGTCGAACCAACGGGACAGGGTTACAATGAGCAGTTCTTC
TRBV20-1	TRBJ1-6	TRBD1	-	CSARAGQVAGSYNSPLHF	TGCAGTGCCCGAGCGGGACAGGTAGCCGGGTCCTATAATTCACCCCTCCACTTT
TRBV20-1	TRBJ2-2	TRBD1	many	CSAPTGPGELFF	TGCAGTGCGCCGACAGGGCCCGGGGAGCTGTTTTTT
TRBV5-1	TRBJ2-5	-	few	CASSSQSRFQETQYF	TGCGCCAGCAGCTCCCAGTCCAGGTTCCAAGAGACCCAGTACTTC
TRBV7-9	TRBJ2-1	-	few	CASSEVGGMNEQFF	TGTGCCAGCAGCGAGGTTGGGGGCATGAATGAGCAGTTCTTC
TRBV6-1	TRBJ2-1	-	many	CASSEDALRGGEQFF	TGTGCCAGCAGTGAGGACGCGCTCAGGGGTGGTGAGCAGTTCTTC
TRBV7-2	TRBJ1-5	-	-	CASSGLSYQPQHF	TGTGCCAGCAGCGGCCTAAGTTATCAGCCCCAGCATTTT
TRBV29-1	TRBJ1-2	-	many	CSVSDGSYGYTF	TGCAGCGTTTCCGACGGATCTTATGGCTACACCTTC
TRBV2	TRBJ2-1	-	few	CASARGQYNEQFF	TGTGCCAGCGCTCGGGGCCAATACAATGAGCAGTTCTTC
TRBV7-9	TRBJ1-3	TRBD1	-	CASSLPTGVENTIYF	TGTGCCAGCAGCTTACCGACAGGGGTGGAAAACACCATATATTTT
TRBV5-1	TRBJ2-3	-	-	CASSFVGGDTQYF	TGCGCCAGCAGCTTCGTCGGGGGAGATACGCAGTATTTT
TRBV20-1	TRBJ1-5	TRBD1	-	CSARVSGGGYSNQPQHF	TGCAGTGCTAGAGTGTCAGGGGGCGGTTATAGCAATCAGCCCCAGCATTTT
TRBV7-3	TRBJ2-1	TRBD1	-	CASGQGNNEQFF	TGTGCCAGCGGACAGGGAAACAATGAGCAGTTCTTC
TRBV28	TRBJ1-5	-	few	CASSYREGQHF	TGTGCCAGCAGTTACAGGGAGGGCCAGCATTTT
TRBV7-9	TRBJ2-2	TRBD2	-	CASSSRLAEPNTWELFF	TGTGCCAGCAGCTCTCGACTAGCGGAACCAAATACCTGGGAGCTGTTTTTT
TRBV7-2	TRBJ2-2	-	many	CASSPLVVGELFF	TGTGCCAGCAGCCCCCTGGTCGTCGGGGAGCTGTTTTTT
TRBV20-1	TRBJ2-5	TRBD1	few	CSAVPDRDSSETQYF	TGCAGTGCTGTTCCGGACCGGGACAGCTCGGAGACCCAGTACTTC
TRBV12-3/TRBV12-4	TRBJ2-1	-	-	CASSSRIRDEQFF	TGTGCCAGCAGTTCCCGCATCCGGGACGAGCAGTTCTTC
TRBV24-1	TRBJ2-3	-	-	CATSEGGQSTDTQYF	TGTGCCACCAGTGAAGGGGGACAATCCACAGATACGCAGTATTTT
TRBV20-1	TRBJ2-1	TRBD2	-	CCASRSGRLAGANEQFF	TGCTGTGCTAGTCGAAGCGGTAGGCTAGCGGGAGCCAATGAGCAGTTCTTC
TRBV11-1	TRBJ1-2	-	-	CASSLAREEARGYTF	TGTGCCAGCAGCTTAGCGCGCGAGGAGGCGCGGGGCTACACCTTC
TRBV10-3	TRBJ2-1	-	few	CAISESSLLPYNEQFF	TGTGCCATCAGTGAAAGCAGCCTACTTCCCTACAATGAGCAGTTCTTC
TRBV29-1	TRBJ1-2	TRBD1	-	CSTYNRGRNGYTF	TGCAGCACATATAACAGGGGGCGAAATGGCTACACCTTC
TRBV7-3	TRBJ1-2	-	many	CASSAQGVYGYTF	TGTGCCAGCAGCGCACAGGGTGTGTATGGCTACACCTTC
TRBV25-1	TRBJ2-2	-	-	CASSDMMGAQGELFF	TGTGCCAGCAGTGATATGATGGGGGCGCAAGGGGAGCTGTTTTTT
TRBV6-1	TRBJ2-2	-	-	CASSPAGFRSGELFF	TGTGCCAGCAGCCCCGCAGGTTTTAGATCCGGGGAGCTGTTTTTT
TRBV7-2	TRBJ2-1	-	-	CASSLRAGGYDEQFF	TGTGCCAGCAGCTTAAGGGCTGGTGGCTATGATGAGCAGTTCTTC
TRBV5-6	TRBJ2-3	TRBD2	many	CASSLKLAGGRGDTQYF	TGTGCCAGCAGCTTGAAGCTAGCGGGGGGCCGAGGAGATACGCAGTATTTT
TRBV5-1	TRBJ1-1	-	many	CASSLEARTEAFF	TGCGCCAGCAGCTTGGAGGCGAGGACTGAAGCTTTCTTT
TRBV20-1	TRBJ2-5	TRBD1	-	CSARPRQGKCRETQYF	TGCAGTGCCCGCCCCCGACAGGGCAAATGTAGAGAGACCCAGTACTTC
TRBV29-1	TRBJ2-3	-	many	CSVEVRPADTQYF	TGCAGCGTAGAGGTCCGTCCGGCAGATACGCAGTATTTT
TRBV24-1	TRBJ2-1	TRBD2	-	CATSGLSSGGSYNEQFF	TGTGCCACCAGTGGCCTTTCTAGCGGGGGAAGCTACAATGAGCAGTTCTTC
TRBV5-6	TRBJ1-5	-	few	CASSLQALGNQPQHF	TGTGCCAGCAGCTTGCAGGCATTGGGCAATCAGCCCCAGCATTTT
TRBV12-3/TRBV12-4	TRBJ2-7	TRBD1	-	CASSRDRSYDQYF	TGTGCCAGCAGCCGGGACAGGAGCTACGACCAGTACTTC
TRBV6-5	TRBJ2-3	-	many	CASSYSLEAPDTQYF	TGTGCCAGCAGTTACTCACTAGAAGCTCCTGATACGCAGTATTTT
TRBV20-1	TRBJ2-5	-	many	CSDQETQYF	TGCAGTGACCAAGAGACCCAGTACTTC
TRBV12-3/TRBV12-4	TRBJ2-5	TRBD2	many	CASGLAGGETQYF	TGTGCCAGCGGGCTAGCGGGGGGGGAGACCCAGTACTTC
TRBV21-1	TRBJ2-7	-	-	CASSRDRCNEQYF	TGTGCCAGCAGTAGGGACAGGTGTAACGAGCAGTACTTC
TRBV5-5	TRBJ2-3	TRBD2	few	CASSFLAGGSTDTQYF	TGTGCCAGCAGCTTCCTAGCGGGGGGATCCACAGATACGCAGTATTTT
TRBV7-8	TRBJ1-1	-	few	CASSPHLGSNTEAFF	TGTGCCAGCAGCCCACACCTGGGATCGAACACTGAAGCTTTCTTT
TRBV12-3/TRBV12-4	TRBJ2-5	-	few	CASSSWQGQETQYF	TGTGCCAGCAGTTCGTGGCAGGGCCAAGAGACCCAGTACTTC
TRBV24-1	TRBJ2-1	-	few	CATSDAGDYNEQFF	TGTGCCACCAGTGACGCTGGGGATTACAATGAGCAGTTCTTC
TRBV7-2	TRBJ2-7	-	few	CASSSSPVVGYEQYF	TGTGCCAGCAGCTCCTCCCCTGTGGTCGGGTACGAGCAGTACTTC
TRBV20-1	TRBJ1-6	-	many	CSARYRVSSYNSPLHF	TGCAGTGCTAGATACAGGGTTAGCTCCTATAATTCACCCCTCCACTTT
TRBV7-3	TRBJ2-1	-	-	CASSSQGSPGEQFF	TGTGCCAGCAGCTCCCAGGGCAGTCCAGGTGAGCAGTTCTTC
TRBV6-4	TRBJ1-1	-	many	CASSDRETEAFF	TGTGCCAGCAGTGACAGGGAAACTGAAGCTTTCTTT